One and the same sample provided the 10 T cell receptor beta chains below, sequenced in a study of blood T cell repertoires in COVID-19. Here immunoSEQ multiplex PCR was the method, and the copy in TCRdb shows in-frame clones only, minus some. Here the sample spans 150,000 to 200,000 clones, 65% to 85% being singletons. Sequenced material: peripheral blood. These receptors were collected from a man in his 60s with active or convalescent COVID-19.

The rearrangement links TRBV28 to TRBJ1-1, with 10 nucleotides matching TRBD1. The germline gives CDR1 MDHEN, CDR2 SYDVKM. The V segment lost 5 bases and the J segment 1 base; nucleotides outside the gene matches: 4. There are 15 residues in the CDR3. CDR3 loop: CASSKDRGRNTEAFF. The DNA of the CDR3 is TGTGCCAGCAGTAAGGACAGGGGGAGGAACACTGAAGCTTTCTTT.

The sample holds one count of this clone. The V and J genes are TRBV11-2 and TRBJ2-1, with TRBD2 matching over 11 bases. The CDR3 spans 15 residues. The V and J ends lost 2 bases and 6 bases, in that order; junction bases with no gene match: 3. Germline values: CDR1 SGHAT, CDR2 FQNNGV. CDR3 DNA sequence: TGTGCCAGCAGCTTACTAGCGGGAGGCTTCAATGAGCAGTTCTTC. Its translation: CASSLLAGGFNEQFF. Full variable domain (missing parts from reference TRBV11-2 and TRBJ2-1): EAGVAQSPRYKIIEKRQSVAFWCNPISGHATLYWYQQILGQGPKLLIQFQNNGVVDDSQLPKDRFSAERLKGVDSTLKIQPAKLEDSAVYLCASSLLAGGFNEQFFGPGTRLTVL.

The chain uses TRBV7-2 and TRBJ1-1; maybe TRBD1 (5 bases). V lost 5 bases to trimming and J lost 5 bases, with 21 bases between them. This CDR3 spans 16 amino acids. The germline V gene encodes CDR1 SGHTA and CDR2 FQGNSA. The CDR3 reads CASSLRLQGGGTEAFF. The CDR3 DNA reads TGTGCCAGCAGCCTAAGGTTGCAGGGCGGTGGGACTGAAGCTTTCTTT.

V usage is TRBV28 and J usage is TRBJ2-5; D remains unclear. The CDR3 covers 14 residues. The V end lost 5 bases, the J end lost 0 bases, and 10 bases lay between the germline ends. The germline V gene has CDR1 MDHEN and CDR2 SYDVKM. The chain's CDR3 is CASSLIRNQETQYF. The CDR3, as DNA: TGTGCCAGCAGTCTTATCAGGAACCAAGAGACCCAGTACTTC.

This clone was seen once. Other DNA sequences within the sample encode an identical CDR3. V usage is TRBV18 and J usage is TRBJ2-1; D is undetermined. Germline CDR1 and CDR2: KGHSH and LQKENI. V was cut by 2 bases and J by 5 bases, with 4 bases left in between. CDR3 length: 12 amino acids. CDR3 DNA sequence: TGTGCCAGCTCACCAGGAGACAATGAGCAGTTCTTC. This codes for CASSPGDNEQFF.

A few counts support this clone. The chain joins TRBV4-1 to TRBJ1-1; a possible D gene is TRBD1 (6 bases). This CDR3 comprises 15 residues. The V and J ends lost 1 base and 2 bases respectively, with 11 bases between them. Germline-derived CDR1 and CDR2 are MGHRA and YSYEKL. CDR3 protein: CASSQAGQTNTEAFF. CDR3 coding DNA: TGCGCCAGCAGCCAAGCTGGACAGACTAACACTGAAGCTTTCTTT.

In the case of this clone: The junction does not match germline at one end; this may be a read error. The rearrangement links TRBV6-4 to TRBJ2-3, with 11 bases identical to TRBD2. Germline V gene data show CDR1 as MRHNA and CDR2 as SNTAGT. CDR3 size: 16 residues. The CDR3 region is CQQLRTSGLFTDTQYF. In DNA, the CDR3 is TGCCAACAGTTAAGGACTAGCGGGCTTTTTACAGATACGCAGTATTTT.

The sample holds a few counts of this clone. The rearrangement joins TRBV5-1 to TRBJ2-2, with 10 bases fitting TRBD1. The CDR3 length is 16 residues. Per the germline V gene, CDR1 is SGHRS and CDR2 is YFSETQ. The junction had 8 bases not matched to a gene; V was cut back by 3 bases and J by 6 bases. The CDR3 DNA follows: TGCGCCAGCAGCTCCCGACAGGGGGCTTCGGCCGGGGAGCTGTTTTTT. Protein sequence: CASSSRQGASAGELFF.

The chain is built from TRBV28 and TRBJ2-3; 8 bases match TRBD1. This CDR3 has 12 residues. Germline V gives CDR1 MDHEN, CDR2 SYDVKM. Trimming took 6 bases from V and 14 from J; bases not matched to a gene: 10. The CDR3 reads CASSHPGTGPYF. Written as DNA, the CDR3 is TGTGCCAGCAGCCACCCCGGGACAGGTCCGTATTTT.

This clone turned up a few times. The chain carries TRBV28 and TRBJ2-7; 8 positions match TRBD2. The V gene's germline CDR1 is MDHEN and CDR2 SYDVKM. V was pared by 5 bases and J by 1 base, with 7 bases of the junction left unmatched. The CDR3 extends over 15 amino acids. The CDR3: CASSPTGGASYEQYF. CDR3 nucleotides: TGTGCCAGCAGTCCCACCGGGGGGGCGTCCTACGAGCAGTACTTC.